The following is a T cell receptor (beta chain) sequence with its context. This sample was taken from a study of blood T cell repertoires in COVID-19. On the study more broadly: Some COVID-19 samples were acute and others convalescent; all came from the United States, Italy and Spain. From T cells, B-cell-depleted T cells, or PBMCs came the material, which was cDNA or gDNA.

Using immunoSEQ multiplex PCR, the repertoire was profiled, and TCRdb retains in-frame clones only, with some absent. The sample contains over 200,000 clones, approximately 86% of which appear only once. CDR1 SSHAT and CDR2 FNYEAQ come from the germline V gene (reference sequence). This CDR3 spans 15 amino acids. V dropped 5 bases and J dropped 2 bases, with 15 bases sitting between them. This TCR was recovered from a man between 40 and 49 years old who had recovered from COVID-19. Sequencing was performed on peripheral blood. This sequence joins TRBV7-7 and TRBJ2-5; a weak D match, TRBD1 (6 bases). Written as DNA, the CDR3 is TGTGCCAGCAGCCCACCCGGGACAAAACAAGAGACCCAGTACTTC. This codes for CASSPPGTKQETQYF.